The entry below describes one T cell receptor (beta chain). Sequence at one end of the junction differs from germline and may be a read error. The data stem from a study of blood T cell repertoires in COVID-19. About the study: Acute and convalescent COVID-19 samples came from the United States, Italy and Spain. Sources were T cells, B-cell-depleted T cells, or PBMCs; the material itself was cDNA or gDNA.

Germline CDR1 is MNHEY and CDR2 is SVGAGI. The CDR3 spans 15 residues. Authors' data handling: How many nucleated cells were present was estimated from reference gene primer amplification. TCRdb's table, derived via immunoSEQ multiplex PCR, lists solely in-frame clones and lacks some. V and J calls and clone size follow that table, whereas D and trimming were derived from the DNA. The table includes 40,000 or so clones, roughly 90% detected once. Sequencing was done on a sample of peripheral blood. V and J are TRBV6-5 and TRBJ2-2; 8 nucleotides agree with TRBD1. This TCR was sampled from a human donor in a cohort sampled during active COVID-19. The CDR3 loop is CASNTDRDLTGEMVF. The CDR3 nucleotides read TGTGCCAGCAACACGGACAGGGACCTCACCGGGGAAATGGTTTTT.